Presented here are 27 T cell receptor beta chains from one specimen sequenced in a study of blood T cell repertoires in COVID-19. Clones were read by immunoSEQ multiplex PCR, and TCRdb kept only the in-frame ones, dropping some. The sample lists 100,000 to 150,000 clones; roughly 83% were seen once. Sequenced input: peripheral blood. The source of these receptors is a woman in her fifties or sixties with acute or convalescent COVID-19.

The chain is built from TRBV5-8 and TRBJ1-1; D gene unclear. The germline V gene has CDR1 SGHTS and CDR2 YDEGEE. The CDR3 is made up of 13 amino acids. V lost 4 bases and J 4 bases, leaving 11 bases between the germline ends. The CDR3 bases are TGTGCCAGCAGCAGGACTTTGGGCACTGAAGCTTTCTTT. This codes for CASSRTLGTEAFF.

The chain employs TRBV6-5 and TRBJ1-1; 9 nucleotides match TRBD1. Germline V lookup: CDR1 MNHEY, CDR2 SVGAGI. With 6 bases clipped from V and 3 bases from J, the junction kept 5 bases outside the gene matches. The CDR3 runs 14 residues. CDR3 DNA sequence: TGTGCCAGCAGATATCGGACAGGGGACACTGAAGCTTTCTTT. This encodes CASRYRTGDTEAFF.

The chain links TRBV11-2 to TRBJ1-2, with D maybe TRBD1 (5 bases). CDR1 SGHAT and CDR2 FQNNGV come from the germline V gene. The CDR3 totals 12 residues. V was shortened by 1 base and J by 8 bases, with 8 bases between the two germline ends. CDR3: CASSLAGVGYTF. DNA for the CDR3: TGTGCCAGCAGCTTAGCGGGGGTCGGCTACACCTTC.

The chain has TRBV19 and TRBJ1-4, with D perhaps TRBD1 (6 bases). Germline CDR1 reads LNHDA; CDR2 reads SQIVND (reference sequence). This CDR3 contains 15 residues. Trimming left V 4 bases short and J 3 bases short, with 12 bases between. The CDR3 sequence is CASSTLNRANEKLFF. The DNA for the CDR3 is TGTGCCAGTAGTACACTGAACAGGGCTAATGAAAAACTGTTTTTT.

The V call is TRBV4-2, the J call TRBJ2-2; 7 bases are a match to TRBD2. The CDR3 is 18 amino acids. Germline V gives CDR1 LGHNA, CDR2 YNFKEQ. V gave up 2 bases and J gave up 0 bases; unmatched junction bases: 9. Here the CDR3 reads CASSQFASGYPNTGELFF. The DNA for the CDR3 is TGTGCCAGCAGCCAATTCGCTAGCGGCTATCCGAACACCGGGGAGCTGTTTTTT.

The chain carries TRBV9 and TRBJ1-6; D gene unclear. The CDR3 spans 14 residues. Trimming took off 0 bases at V and 7 bases at J, with 8 bases between the two ends. The germline gives CDR1 SGDLS, CDR2 YYNGEE. The CDR3 DNA sequence: TGTGCCAGCAGCGTAGACGGGAAGAATTCACCCCTCCACTTT. Amino acid sequence: CASSVDGKNSPLHF.

The rearrangement joins TRBV19 to TRBJ2-2; 9 nucleotides line up with TRBD1. Germline V CDR1 and CDR2: LNHDA, SQIVND (reference sequence). Trimming at V came to 7 bases and at J to 6 bases, leaving 6 bases not matched to a gene. The CDR3 extends over 14 amino acids. CDR3 loop: CASKGTGSSGELFF. The CDR3 DNA reads TGTGCCAGTAAAGGGACAGGGTCATCCGGGGAGCTGTTTTTT.

The chain is built from TRBV6-4 and TRBJ1-5, with D tentatively TRBD1 (6 bases). The ends were cut back, 3 bases at V and 4 bases at J, with 10 bases in the middle. CDR1 is MRHNA, CDR2 SNTAGT, per germline. The CDR3 consists of 14 residues. This CDR3 is CASSETQGNQPQHF. The CDR3 DNA is TGTGCCAGCAGTGAAACACAGGGAAATCAGCCCCAGCATTTT.

The chain combines TRBV9 with TRBJ2-2, with 7 bases matching TRBD1. Germline loops: CDR1 SGDLS, CDR2 YYNGEE. This CDR3 has 15 residues. The ends lost 3 bases at V and 2 bases at J; junction bases unmatched: 4. The CDR3 is CASSARDRNTGELFF. The CDR3 nucleotides read TGTGCCAGCAGCGCCCGGGACAGAAACACCGGGGAGCTGTTTTTT.

This clone showed up just a few times. CDR3 DNA sequence: TGTGCCAGCAGAATAGGACAGGGCTCACGGGGGGAGCAGTACTTC. Amino acid sequence: CASRIGQGSRGEQYF. The chain links TRBV2 to TRBJ2-7; TRBD1 agrees at 8 bases. The CDR3 spans 15 residues. CDR1 and CDR2 (germline): SNHLY, FYNNEI. V gave up 6 bases and J gave up 7 bases; unmatched junction bases: 14.

This chain uses TRBV2 with TRBJ1-1; the match to TRBD1 covers 8 bases. The CDR3 covers 16 residues. The J segment lost 0 bases and the V segment lost 4 bases, leaving 7 bases of the junction unmatched. The germline gives CDR1 SNHLY, CDR2 FYNNEI. The CDR3 sequence: CASSGGTGQMNTEAFF. CDR3 nucleotides: TGTGCCAGCAGTGGGGGGACAGGCCAAATGAACACTGAAGCTTTCTTT.

The rearrangement joins TRBV27 to TRBJ1-4; TRBD1 aligns across 7 bases. This CDR3 is built from 18 residues. V shed 8 bases, J shed 8 bases, and the junction held 23 bases outside the gene matches. Per germline, CDR1 MNHEY and CDR2 SMNVEV (reference sequence). The CDR3 is CASRIGTESSRAREKLFF. CDR3 DNA: TGTGCCAGCCGGATCGGGACAGAGAGTAGTAGGGCTAGGGAAAAACTGTTTTTT.

This sequence joins TRBV6-5 and TRBJ1-1; tentatively, D is TRBD1 (6 bases). CDR1 is MNHEY, CDR2 SVGAGI, per germline. The CDR3 runs 14 residues. The V end lost 6 bases, the J end lost 0 bases, and 11 bases lay between the germline ends. In DNA, the CDR3 is TGTGCCAGCAGGAGGGGGGGCTTGAACACTGAAGCTTTCTTT. This codes for CASRRGGLNTEAFF.

As to this clone: The germline gene is not matched at one end of the junction; a read error may be the cause. The rearrangement uses TRBV29-1 and TRBJ2-7; tentatively, D is TRBD1 (6 bases). This CDR3 comprises 11 residues. Germline lookup yields CDR1 SQVTM and CDR2 ANQGSEA. As DNA, the CDR3 is TGCAGCGTTGTGGGCAGGGGCGAGGAACACTTC. Protein: CSVVGRGEEHF.

The rearrangement uses TRBV28 and TRBJ2-3; 8 bases fit TRBD1. The CDR3 consists of 16 residues. V was pared by 2 bases and J by 2 bases, with 6 bases of the junction left unmatched. Looked up from germline, CDR1 is MDHEN and CDR2 is SYDVKM. For the CDR3, the DNA is TGTGCCAGCAGTTTACTCCGGGACAGGCTCACAGATACGCAGTATTTT. It is translated as CASSLLRDRLTDTQYF.

The rearrangement joins TRBV6-4 to TRBJ2-3, with 10 bases fitting TRBD1. The CDR3 sequence is 15 residues long. The germline V gene has CDR1 MRHNA and CDR2 SNTAGT. With V trimmed by 5 bases and J by 1 base, 3 bases remained unmatched. The CDR3 nucleotides are TGTGCCAGCAGTCCGACAGGGGGCGGCACAGATACGCAGTATTTT. As protein: CASSPTGGGTDTQYF.

V usage is TRBV30 and J usage is TRBJ2-7; D ambiguous. This CDR3 is 12 amino acids long. With 0 bases removed from V and 9 bases from J, the gap between germline ends came to 12 bases. Looked up from germline, CDR1 is GTSNPN and CDR2 is SVGIG (reference sequence). The chain's CDR3 is CAWSVRGGGQYF. In nucleotides, the CDR3 is TGTGCCTGGAGTGTTCGAGGCGGTGGGCAGTACTTC. The full variable domain, rest sourced from reference TRBV30 and TRBJ2-7, is SQTIHQWPATLVQPVGSPLSLECTVEGTSNPNLYWYRQAAGRGLQLLFYSVGIGQISSEVPQNLSASRPQDRQFILSSKKLLLSDSGFYLCAWSVRGGGQYFGPGTRLTVT.

V gene TRBV3-1 (or the pseudogene TRBV3-2) combines with J gene TRBJ1-6; 7 positions agree with TRBD1. The V gene's germline CDR1 is LGHDT and CDR2 YNNKEL (reference sequence). V dropped 6 bases and J dropped 5; count of bases not matched to a gene: 10. The CDR3 consists of 16 residues. For the CDR3, the DNA is TGTGCCAGCAGTAATCTCGGGACAGTCAATAATTCACCCCTCCACTTT. Its translation: CASSNLGTVNNSPLHF.

The chain employs TRBV24-1 and TRBJ2-1; 7 nucleotides line up with TRBD1. The CDR3 sequence is 13 residues long. Trimming removed 4 bases from V and 10 bases from J; junction bases left unmatched: 6. The V gene's germline CDR1 is KGHDR and CDR2 SFDVKD. The CDR3 DNA reads as TGTGCCACCAGTGAATCAGGGGGAAGGGAGCAGTTCTTC. Translating it yields CATSESGGREQFF.

This chain joins TRBV14 and TRBJ2-3; TRBD1 matches 11 bases. Germline lookup yields CDR1 SGHDN and CDR2 FVKESK. The CDR3 is 16 residues long. The junction had 9 bases not matched to a gene; V was cut back by 3 bases and J by 7 bases. CDR3 DNA sequence: TGTGCCAGCAGCCATTCCTCCGGGACAGGGGGTTATACGCAGTATTTT. Encoded protein: CASSHSSGTGGYTQYF.

This chain joins TRBV2 and TRBJ1-3, with TRBD1 matching 7 bases. The V and J ends lost 1 base and 0 bases, in that order; junction bases with no gene match: 15. CDR1 and CDR2 from the germline V gene are SNHLY and FYNNEI. This CDR3 contains 20 residues. The CDR3 sequence: CASSEGPPWTGEISGNTIYF. In DNA, the CDR3 is TGTGCCAGCAGTGAAGGCCCCCCCTGGACAGGAGAAATCTCTGGAAACACCATATATTTT.

The chain joins TRBV5-6 to TRBJ1-5; D not resolved. Germline V gene data show CDR1 as SGHDT and CDR2 as YYEEEE. The V end lost 1 base, the J end lost 4 bases, and 21 bases lay between the germline ends. CDR3 length: 18 residues. As DNA, the CDR3 is TGTGCCAGCAGCTTGTTAGGTGCTCAGACCTTAGCTAATCAGCCCCAGCATTTT. This encodes CASSLLGAQTLANQPQHF.

The chain has TRBV28 and TRBJ1-2; 7 positions agree with TRBD1. CDR1 is MDHEN and CDR2 is SYDVKM in the germline V gene. The CDR3 runs 13 residues. With 6 bases clipped from V and 3 bases from J, the junction kept 4 bases outside the gene matches. CDR3 DNA: TGTGCCAGCAGCAACGACAGGGACTATGGCTACACCTTC. Translation: CASSNDRDYGYTF.

The V and J genes are TRBV5-5 and TRBJ2-1; TRBD1 might be the D (5 bases). The germline gives CDR1 SGHKS, CDR2 YYEKEE (reference sequence). Trimming cost V 5 bases and J 0 bases, with 12 bases left between them. The CDR3 spans 15 residues. In nucleotides, the CDR3 is TGTGCCAGCAGACACAGGTTTAGCTCCTACAATGAGCAGTTCTTC. It translates to CASRHRFSSYNEQFF. Full variable domain (rest looked up from reference TRBV5-5 and TRBJ2-1): DAGVTQSPTHLIKTRGQQVTLRCSPISGHKSVSWYQQVLGQGPQFIFQYYEKEERGRGNFPDRFSARQFPNYSSELNVNALLLGDSALYLCASRHRFSSYNEQFFGPGTRLTVL.

The chain is built from TRBV11-1 and TRBJ2-2, with unresolved D. This CDR3 has 13 residues. Germline loops: CDR1 SGHAT, CDR2 FQDESV (reference sequence). V shed 5 bases and J shed 4 bases, with 8 bases lying between them. The CDR3 loop reads CASSHSLTGELFF. CDR3 coding DNA: TGTGCCAGCAGCCACAGCCTCACCGGGGAGCTGTTTTTT.

The V and J genes are TRBV5-1 and TRBJ1-2; D not certain. Germline V gives CDR1 SGHRS, CDR2 YFSETQ. The CDR3 runs to 14 residues. Trimming pared 1 base from V and 0 bases from J, leaving 7 bases between. In nucleotides, the CDR3 is TGCGCCAGCAGCTTGACAACTACTAACTATGGCTACACCTTC. It yields the protein CASSLTTTNYGYTF.

The rearrangement uses TRBV5-1 and TRBJ1-4; 10 nucleotides agree with TRBD1. V trimming: 0 bases; J trimming: 7 bases; junction bases outside the gene matches: 3. The CDR3 loop spans 15 amino acids. The germline CDR1 and CDR2 sequences are SGHRS and YFSETQ. The CDR3 loop is CASSLGQGASEKLFF. The CDR3 DNA is TGCGCCAGCAGCTTGGGACAGGGGGCCAGTGAAAAACTGTTTTTT.